The 23 T cell receptor beta chains presented below share a single source sample, sequenced in a study of blood T cells in healthy people across ages. For the second PCR, which ran for about 7 to 11 cycles, a sample-barcoded 5' primer and a J-beta primer mix were used. TCRdb re-called the 5' RACE reads with MiXCR, one entry per CDR3 protein. The table lists a few hundred thousand distinct CDR3 sequences, around 27% of them singletons. The same specimen was also included in a second study, on T cells of mothers and their children.

The sample taken for sequencing was blood. The source is a boy aged 2 to 9 in good health.

The V call is TRBV6-6, the J call TRBJ1-3; D remains unclear. This CDR3 spans 12 amino acids. In germline, CDR1 is MNHNY, CDR2 SVGAGI (reference sequence). The V end lost 8 bases, the J end lost 5 bases, and 10 bases lay between the germline ends. CDR3 sequence: CASSQHRNTIYF. The CDR3 region has the DNA TGTGCCAGCTCGCAACACCGAAACACCATATATTTT.

The chain links TRBV27 to TRBJ2-3; D uncertain. From germline, CDR1 is MNHEY and CDR2 SMNVEV (reference sequence). This CDR3 comprises 13 residues. V gave up 5 bases and J gave up 1 base, with 7 bases separating them. The CDR3 loop is CASSPFGTDTQYF. CDR3 nucleotides: TGTGCCAGCAGTCCTTTCGGCACAGATACGCAGTATTTT.

The chain uses TRBV12-3 or TRBV12-4 and TRBJ2-1; 8 nucleotides align to TRBD2. This CDR3 region has 14 residues. V was clipped by 7 bases and J by 4 bases; unmatched bases: 6. This CDR3 is CASTLSGAYNEQFF. CDR3 nucleotide sequence: TGTGCCAGCACTCTTAGCGGGGCTTACAATGAGCAGTTCTTC.

This sequence joins TRBV6-5 and TRBJ2-5; D unresolved. The J call may not be correct, given that the DNA end is closer to TRBJ2-1. This CDR3 is built from 14 residues. Germline CDR1 and CDR2: MNHEY and SVGAGI. The CDR3 loop is CASSYSKGSGEQFF. CDR3 DNA: TGTGCCAGCAGTTACTCGAAAGGGTCTGGTGAGCAGTTCTTC.

The V and J genes are TRBV12-3 or TRBV12-4 and TRBJ1-6, with no clear D. The CDR3 runs to 15 residues. V lost 3 bases and J lost 7, with 13 bases in between. The CDR3 here is CASSFSDFGNSPLHF. The CDR3 nucleotides are TGTGCCAGCAGTTTTTCTGACTTCGGAAATTCACCCCTCCACTTT.

The chain uses TRBV12-5 and TRBJ2-7; maybe TRBD1 (8 bases). Deletions cut 3 bases from V and 5 bases from J, with 14 bases between. Germline values: CDR1 LGHNT, CDR2 FRNRAP. This CDR3 is 14 amino acids long. The CDR3 protein is CASGFHRGGNEQYF. CDR3 DNA sequence: TGTGCTAGTGGTTTTCACAGGGGGGGGAACGAGCAGTACTTC. The entire variable domain, with the rest obtained from reference TRBV12-5 and TRBJ2-7, is as follows: DARVTQTPRHKVTEMGQEVTMRCQPILGHNTVFWYRQTMMQGLELLAYFRNRAPLDDSGMPKDRFSAEMPDATLATLKIQPSEPRDSAVYFCASGFHRGGNEQYFGPGTRLTVT.

This clonotype was counted ten times or more. CDR3 residues: CATGQGNQPQHF. The CDR3 bases are TGTGCCACCGGACAGGGCAATCAGCCCCAGCATTTT. V is TRBV24-1 and J is TRBJ1-5; TRBD1 aligns across 7 bases. After removal of 9 bases from V and 2 bases from J, the junction contained 0 bases not matched to a gene. Germline values: CDR1 KGHDR, CDR2 SFDVKD. CDR3 length equals 12 residues.

The table lists this clonotype with many counts. J is TRBJ2-5 and V is TRBV10-3, with 7 bases identical to TRBD2. This CDR3 spans 14 amino acids. The V segment lost 9 bases and the J segment 4 bases; nucleotides outside the gene matches: 11. Germline V gene sequence: CDR1 ENHRY, CDR2 SYGVKD. CDR3 sequence reads: CAIRAGGGGETQYF. Here the CDR3 DNA reads TGTGCCATAAGGGCAGGCGGGGGAGGAGAGACCCAGTACTTC.

CDR3 bases: TGTGCCAGCACCCTCATCCACCCAGCGGACCTCTACAATGAGCAGTTCTTC. Its protein product is CASTLIHPADLYNEQFF. The rearrangement uses TRBV2 and TRBJ2-1; tentative D call: TRBD2 (5 bases). Trimming stripped 7 bases from V and 3 bases from J, with 22 bases between. The V gene's germline CDR1 is SNHLY and CDR2 FYNNEI. This CDR3 contains 17 residues. The variable domain in full, with the rest retrieved from reference TRBV2 and TRBJ2-1, is EPEVTQTPSHQVTQMGQEVILRCVPISNHLYFYWYRQILGQKVEFLVSFYNNEISEKSEIFDDQFSVERPDGSNFTLKIRSTKLEDSAMYFCASTLIHPADLYNEQFFGPGTRLTVL.

The chain is built from TRBV9 and TRBJ1-1, with D unclear. The CDR3 covers 15 residues. The germline CDR1 and CDR2 sequences are SGDLS and YYNGEE. Deletions cut 3 bases from V and 0 bases from J, with 12 bases between. The CDR3 protein is CASSAISRMNTEAFF. The CDR3 DNA is TGTGCCAGCAGCGCCATAAGTAGAATGAACACTGAAGCTTTCTTT.

The chain links TRBV7-8 to TRBJ2-1; D uncertain. V shed 2 bases and J shed 3 bases, with 14 bases lying between them. CDR1 is SGHVS and CDR2 is FQNEAQ in the germline V gene. CDR3 length: 16 amino acids. The chain's CDR3 is CASSLFARRYYNEQFF. The CDR3 nucleotides are TGTGCCAGCAGCTTATTTGCTCGGCGATACTACAATGAGCAGTTCTTC.

The V call is TRBV10-3, the J call TRBJ1-3; D perhaps matches TRBD1 (5 bases). This CDR3 spans 17 amino acids. Trimming removed 0 bases at V and 0 bases at J, with 12 bases between. Germline values: CDR1 ENHRY, CDR2 SYGVKD. CDR3 nucleotide sequence: TGTGCCATCAGTGAGTCCGGGACGGCGCTCTCTGGAAACACCATATATTTT. This sequence encodes CAISESGTALSGNTIYF.

As concerns this clonotype: The DNA is omitted, as the CDR3 cannot be located on it reliably, and the CDR3 follows TCRdb's listing. This chain uses TRBV20-1 with TRBJ2-2; the D call of TRBD1 is as the table states it, not checked on the DNA. Including both end residues, the CDR3 is 14 amino acids long. Germline V gene lookup returns CDR1 DFQATT and CDR2 SNEGSKA (reference sequence). The CDR3 loop is CSARVGQGTGELVF.

The CDR3 DNA reads as TGTGCCAGCAGTGTTAGTTGGGGCGATGAGCAGTTCTTC. It translates to CASSVSWGDEQFF. The chain combines TRBV9 with TRBJ2-5, with D perhaps matching TRBD1 (5 bases). The J call may be wrong; the DNA end is better matched by TRBJ2-1. This CDR3 is built from 13 residues. Germline CDR1 SGDLS, CDR2 YYNGEE.

The chain combines TRBV12-3 or TRBV12-4 with TRBJ2-3; 11 positions match TRBD2. Trimming removed 4 bases from V and 6 bases from J; junction bases left unmatched: 9. This CDR3 is 16 amino acids long. DNA for the CDR3: TGTGCCAGCAGTTCTATAGCGGGGGGGGGCTTCGATACGCAGTATTTT. Encoded protein: CASSSIAGGGFDTQYF.

The chain is built from TRBV27 and TRBJ2-5; D assignment may be TRBD1 or TRBD2 (6 bases each). The J call is uncertain, as TRBJ2-7 better fits the DNA end. The germline V gene has CDR1 MNHEY and CDR2 SMNVEV (reference sequence). The CDR3 contains 15 residues. CDR3 nucleotides: TGTGCCAGCAGTTTAAAACGGGGGCCTTCCTACGAGCAGTACTTC. Its translation: CASSLKRGPSYEQYF.

The chain combines TRBV29-1 with TRBJ2-7; D possibly uses TRBD1 or TRBD2 (5 bases each). The CDR3 contains 13 residues. V was clipped by 6 bases and J by 0 bases, with 12 bases between them. CDR1 and CDR2 (germline): SQVTM, ANQGSEA. CDR3 coding DNA: TGCAGCGTCCGGAAGGGGAGCTCCTACGAGCAGTACTTC. Translated: CSVRKGSSYEQYF.

The rearrangement joins TRBV7-2 to TRBJ2-1, with D perhaps TRBD1 (6 bases). CDR3 size: 12 residues. The germline CDR1 and CDR2 sequences are SGHTA and FQGNSA. With 5 bases removed from V and 10 bases from J, the gap between germline ends came to 12 bases. CDR3 DNA sequence: TGTGCCAGCAGCACAGGGACCCACGAGCAGTTCTTC. Amino acids: CASSTGTHEQFF.

This chain connects TRBV6-1 to TRBJ2-3, with D perhaps given as TRBD1 or TRBD2 (5 bases each). The ends were cut back, 5 bases at V and 2 bases at J, with 17 bases in the middle. Germline assignment: CDR1 MNHNS and CDR2 SASEGT. The CDR3 spans 16 residues. The CDR3 sequence: CASSRGVAGITDTQYF. The CDR3 nucleotides read TGTGCCAGCAGTCGAGGGGTGGCAGGAATCACAGATACGCAGTATTTT.

The chain carries TRBV10-3 and TRBJ2-4, with 9 nucleotides matching TRBD2. The V segment lost 6 bases and the J segment 8 bases; nucleotides outside the gene matches: 14. The CDR3 has 16 residues. Germline lookup yields CDR1 ENHRY and CDR2 SYGVKD. The DNA for the CDR3 is TGTGCCATCAGGCCGGGTAGCGGGAGAGGAGAGGACATTCAGTACTTC. It yields the protein CAIRPGSGRGEDIQYF.

The chain has TRBV27 and TRBJ2-7; 8 bases map to TRBD2. The ends lost 1 base at V and 7 bases at J; junction bases unmatched: 3. Germline CDR1 MNHEY, CDR2 SMNVEV (reference sequence). The CDR3 is 13 residues long. CDR3 sequence reads: CASSLYGGDEQYF. In DNA form, the CDR3 reads TGTGCCAGCAGTTTATACGGGGGGGATGAGCAGTACTTC.

This clonotype was seen only a few times. The chain couples TRBV15 to TRBJ2-1; D remains unclear. CDR3 length: 13 residues. Germline V gene lookup returns CDR1 LNHNV and CDR2 YYDKDF (reference sequence). The ends were cut back, 4 bases at V and 6 bases at J, with 10 bases in the middle. In DNA form, the CDR3 reads TGTGCCACCAGCAAGGGTATGGGCAATGAGCAGTTCTTC. Translating gives CATSKGMGNEQFF.

J is TRBJ2-7 and V is TRBV7-2; the match to TRBD2 covers 14 bases. The CDR3 spans 16 residues. V lost 8 bases, J lost 0 bases, and 6 bases stayed unmatched. CDR1 is SGHTA and CDR2 is FQGNSA in the germline V gene. The chain's CDR3 is CASGTSGSPSSYEQYF. The CDR3 DNA reads as TGTGCCAGCGGGACTAGCGGGAGCCCCAGCTCCTACGAGCAGTACTTC.